This note documents a single T cell receptor (beta chain) sequence. Patients in Seattle were enrolled during active infection, then followed longitudinally. In the source study's methods: Amplification of reference gene primers was used by the study to estimate nucleated cell counts. Using immunoSEQ multiplex PCR, the repertoire was profiled, and TCRdb retains in-frame clones only, with some absent. V, J and clone size are those of that table, while D and trimming were read from the DNA. The table records more than 300,000 clones, around nine tenths of them present only once. Trimming pared 2 bases from V and 3 bases from J, leaving 11 bases between. CDR1 and CDR2 from the germline V gene are ENHRY and SYGVKD. The length of the CDR3 is 15 residues. The data stem from a study of blood T cell repertoires in COVID-19. Overall study context: Sources were T cells, B-cell-depleted T cells, or PBMCs; the material itself was cDNA or gDNA.

Sequences were obtained from peripheral blood. The V call is TRBV10-3, the J call TRBJ1-5, with D possibly being TRBD1 (6 bases). The receptor was derived from an older woman with COVID-19, enrolled during active disease. CDR3 sequence reads: CAISEGQGTNQPQHF. The CDR3, as DNA: TGTGCCATCAGTGAGGGGCAGGGGACCAATCAGCCCCAGCATTTT.